The TCR beta chain under discussion was sequenced for a study of T cells in Graves' hyperthyroidism and ophthalmopathy. General study findings and limits: Stable hyperthyroidism was separated from ophthalmopathy by a model based on 13 V-J features. Blood also held most thyroid clonotypes expanded beyond 0.001.

From RNA transcripts, TCR beta CDR3 regions were amplified. The HTBI primer set drove a first-round RT-PCR of the TCR CDR3. TCRdb itself ran the multiplex PCR reads through MiXCR, one entry per CDR3 protein. The table has under 300,000 distinct CDR3 sequences, approximately 14% seen once. Subjects aged 18 to 65 presented with newly diagnosed hyperthyroidism of less than 2 months' duration. With respect to this clonotype: The target antigen is unknown. This may come from a read error, since a much larger clone is one base off.

The CDR3 is 15 amino acids. V shed 1 base and J shed 3 bases, with 11 bases lying between them. Germline V gene lookup returns CDR1 SGHRS and CDR2 YFSETQ. The sequence was obtained from a woman aged 40 to 50 with Graves' hyperthyroidism that later progressed to Graves' ophthalmopathy. The sample was blood. The chain employs TRBV5-1 and TRBJ1-5; no clear D gene. CDR3 region: CASSLSGVDNQPQHF. In nucleotides, the CDR3 is TGCGCCAGCAGCTTGAGCGGGGTGGACAATCAGCCCCAGCATTTT.